The 30 T cell receptor beta chains given below trace back to one sample, sequenced in a study of technical replicates of blood from a handful of donors. Only in-frame clones appear in the TCRdb table, and some are missing; sequencing was by immunoSEQ multiplex PCR. The sample lists some 87,000 clones; 95% to 98% were seen once. Sequencing was carried out using T cells isolated from PBMCs. These receptors all come from a human donor in good health.

The chain employs TRBV19 and TRBJ1-1; perhaps TRBD1 as D (5 bases). The germline CDR1 and CDR2 sequences are LNHDA and SQIVND (reference sequence). V was clipped by 5 bases and J by 5 bases, with 15 bases between them. There are 14 residues in the CDR3. In DNA form, the CDR3 reads TGTGCCAGTAGTTATAATACCCAGGGTACTGAAGCTTTCTTT. Translation gives CASSYNTQGTEAFF.

This rearrangement joins TRBV6-1 to TRBJ2-5, with a possible D match to TRBD2 (5 bases). CDR1 and CDR2 from the germline V gene are MNHNS and SASEGT. The CDR3 is 14 residues long. Trimming shortened V by 1 base and J by 5 bases, and 11 bases separated the two germline ends. This chain's CDR3 is CASSEEASWETQYF. The CDR3 DNA reads as TGTGCCAGCAGTGAAGAGGCTAGCTGGGAGACCCAGTACTTC.

The genes are TRBV5-4 and TRBJ1-4, with unresolved D. The CDR3 contains 12 residues. Germline CDR1 reads SGHNT; CDR2 reads YYREEE (reference sequence). V lost 1 base to trimming and J lost 7 bases, with 5 bases between them. The CDR3 coding sequence is TGTGCCAGCAGCTTGCCGGGTGAAAAACTGTTTTTT. Its protein product is CASSLPGEKLFF.

On this clone itself: This same CDR3 is encoded by further DNA sequences in the sample. In DNA form, the CDR3 reads TGTGCCAGCAGCGTGGGGCCTGAGCAGTTCTTC. Protein sequence: CASSVGPEQFF. The V call is TRBV9, the J call TRBJ2-1, with D perhaps matching TRBD1 (5 bases). V was pared by 2 bases and J by 9 bases, with 6 bases between. The CDR3 sequence is 11 residues long. The germline V gene encodes CDR1 SGDLS and CDR2 YYNGEE.

The J gene is TRBJ2-1, the V gene TRBV12-2; the table assigns TRBD1, which was not confirmed against the DNA. TRBV12-2 has pseudogene status. The CDR3 consists of 16 residues. The CDR3 is CASRTRGDRGSNEQFF. The CDR3 DNA reads as TGTGCAAGTCGCACTAGGGGGGACAGGGGTTCCAATGAGCAGTTCTTC.

This clone was seen only once. Other DNA sequences from this sample encode an identical CDR3 as well. The rearrangement links TRBV7-2 to TRBJ2-7; 10 bases fit TRBD2. The CDR3 has 14 residues. Trimming at V came to 5 bases and at J to 4 bases, leaving 5 bases not matched to a gene. CDR1 and CDR2 from the germline V gene are SGHTA and FQGNSA. As DNA, the CDR3 is TGTGCCAGCAGCCGTACTAGCGGGGCGTACGAGCAGTACTTC. This codes for CASSRTSGAYEQYF.

The CDR3 nucleotides read TGTGCCAGCAGCTTAAGCAGGGGAGAGACCCAGTACTTC. Encoded protein: CASSLSRGETQYF. The chain couples TRBV7-3 to TRBJ2-5; a weak D match, TRBD1 (6 bases). Germline lookup yields CDR1 SGHTA and CDR2 FQGTGA. CDR3 size: 13 residues. Between the trimmed V and J ends, which lost 1 base and 4 bases, there was a span of 7 bases.

This clone was observed once. The chain joins TRBV19 to TRBJ2-3; D uncertain. Germline V gene data show CDR1 as LNHDA and CDR2 as SQIVND (reference sequence). There are 11 residues in the CDR3. V was clipped by 3 bases and J by 6 bases, with 4 bases between them. CDR3 loop: CASSILDTQYF. CDR3 nucleotide sequence: TGTGCCAGTAGTATTCTGGATACGCAGTATTTT.

V usage is TRBV28 and J usage is TRBJ2-2, with D unresolved. V was clipped by 3 bases and J by 0 bases, with 11 bases between them. CDR3 size: 16 residues. Per germline, CDR1 MDHEN and CDR2 SYDVKM. CDR3 sequence (DNA): TGTGCCAGCAGTTTCCCCCCCGCGGCGAACACCGGGGAGCTGTTTTTT. Its protein product is CASSFPPAANTGELFF.

This chain connects TRBV11-2 to TRBJ1-6, with TRBD1 as a possible D gene (6 bases). The CDR3 consists of 14 residues. Trimming removed 4 bases from V and 11 bases from J, with 15 bases in between. CDR1 and CDR2 (germline): SGHAT, FQNNGV. The CDR3 spells CASSSTRGRTPLHF. The CDR3, as DNA: TGTGCCAGCAGCTCGACGCGGGGGCGGACACCCCTCCACTTT.

The rearrangement joins TRBV5-1 to TRBJ2-7, with TRBD2 identical over 9 bases. The CDR3 sequence is 15 residues long. J lost 4 bases, V lost 7 bases, and 12 bases had no gene match. From germline, CDR1 is SGHRS and CDR2 YFSETQ. The CDR3 protein is CASGQALAGSYEQYF. The DNA of the CDR3 is TGCGCCAGCGGCCAGGCGCTAGCGGGATCATACGAGCAGTACTTC.

This chain uses TRBV27 with TRBJ2-7; tentative D call: TRBD2 (6 bases). CDR3 length equals 16 residues. Germline V lookup: CDR1 MNHEY, CDR2 SMNVEV (reference sequence). The V end was cut by 3 bases, the J end by 1 base, with 16 bases between. The CDR3 here is CASSFGLGGESYEQYF. The CDR3 DNA is TGTGCCAGCAGTTTCGGTTTAGGAGGGGAATCCTACGAGCAGTACTTC.

The chain links TRBV28 to TRBJ2-1; a weak D match, TRBD1 (5 bases). Trimming cost V 6 bases and J 7 bases, with 22 bases left between them. The CDR3 consists of 16 residues. The germline gives CDR1 MDHEN, CDR2 SYDVKM. Here the CDR3 reads CASSPGARAGANEQFF. CDR3 nucleotides: TGTGCCAGCAGCCCTGGGGCACGAGCAGGTGCTAATGAGCAGTTCTTC.

The chain links TRBV6-5 to TRBJ2-2; 12 bases map to TRBD2. Losses at the gene ends were 6 bases for V and 7 bases for J; bases not matched to a gene: 6. CDR1 is MNHEY and CDR2 is SVGAGI in the germline V gene. CDR3 length: 15 amino acids. The CDR3 loop is CASRSGLAGDGELFF. CDR3 nucleotides: TGTGCCAGCAGGTCGGGACTAGCGGGCGACGGGGAGCTGTTTTTT.

The rearrangement links TRBV7-6 to TRBJ2-7; unclear D gene. Between the trimmed V and J ends, which lost 5 bases and 3 bases, there was a span of 11 bases. This CDR3 contains 13 residues. Germline lookup yields CDR1 SGHVS and CDR2 FNYEAQ. The CDR3 loop is CASSATGFYEQYF. CDR3 bases: TGTGCCAGCAGCGCCACCGGGTTCTACGAGCAGTACTTC.

This rearrangement joins TRBV7-9 to TRBJ2-7; TRBD2 might be the D (5 bases). Germline assignment: CDR1 SEHNR and CDR2 FQNEAQ (reference sequence). V gave up 5 bases and J gave up 5 bases, with 13 bases separating them. The CDR3 covers 13 residues. This chain's CDR3 is CASSPTRSDEQYF. The CDR3 DNA follows: TGTGCCAGCAGCCCAACTAGGAGCGACGAGCAGTACTTC.

This clone came up once. The chain employs TRBV5-5 and TRBJ1-1, with TRBD1 identical over 7 bases. Losses at the gene ends were 4 bases for V and 7 bases for J; bases not matched to a gene: 7. This CDR3 is built from 13 residues. Germline CDR1 is SGHKS and CDR2 is YYEKEE (reference sequence). The CDR3 loop reads CASSPTGVGEAFF. DNA of the CDR3: TGTGCCAGCAGCCCCACAGGGGTGGGTGAAGCTTTCTTT. Together with reference TRBV5-5 and TRBJ1-1, the CDR3 gives the full variable domain: DAGVTQSPTHLIKTRGQQVTLRCSPISGHKSVSWYQQVLGQGPQFIFQYYEKEERGRGNFPDRFSARQFPNYSSELNVNALLLGDSALYLCASSPTGVGEAFFGQGTRLTVV.

V is TRBV25-1 and J is TRBJ2-6, with 12 bases lining up with TRBD2. There are 17 residues in the CDR3. Per the germline V gene, CDR1 is MGHDK and CDR2 is SYGVNS. V lost 4 bases and J lost 0; bases outside the gene matches: 1. The CDR3 here is CASSGTSGVSGANVLTF. In DNA form, the CDR3 reads TGTGCCAGCAGTGGGACTAGCGGGGTCTCTGGGGCCAACGTCCTGACTTTC.

The CDR3 DNA is TGTGCCAGCTCACTGGGGGCCGGGACAAAAGATCAGCCCCAGCATTTT. Encoded protein: CASSLGAGTKDQPQHF. This chain joins TRBV18 and TRBJ1-5, with D perhaps TRBD1 (6 bases). Germline V gives CDR1 KGHSH, CDR2 LQKENI. Trimming stripped 4 bases from V and 5 bases from J, with 18 bases between. The CDR3 totals 16 residues.

The table lists this clone with a count of one. The chain recombines TRBV2 with TRBJ1-2, with TRBD1 matching 9 bases. V shed 11 bases, J shed 4 bases, and the junction held 8 bases outside the gene matches. Per the germline V gene, CDR1 is SNHLY and CDR2 is FYNNEI. This CDR3 is built from 13 residues. The CDR3 bases are TGTGCCTCCACAGGGGGCGAAGTCTATGGCTACACCTTC. Its translation is CASTGGEVYGYTF.

This chain uses TRBV28 with TRBJ2-7; unclear D gene. The germline CDR1 and CDR2 sequences are MDHEN and SYDVKM. The CDR3 contains 14 residues. The ends were cut back, 6 bases at V and 2 bases at J, with 14 bases in the middle. The CDR3 protein is CASSLNSTPYEQYF. As DNA, the CDR3 is TGTGCCAGCAGCCTAAATAGCACCCCCTACGAGCAGTACTTC.

The chain couples TRBV19 to TRBJ2-2; D unclear. CDR3 size: 15 residues. Germline V gives CDR1 LNHDA, CDR2 SQIVND (reference sequence). V was shortened by 3 bases and J by 1 base, with 9 bases between the two germline ends. The CDR3 loop reads CASSIIVRNTGELFF. Written as DNA, the CDR3 is TGTGCCAGTAGTATTATAGTAAGGAACACCGGGGAGCTGTTTTTT.

CDR3 residues: CASSFRLGLSSTDTQYF. CDR3 sequence (DNA): TGCGCCAGCAGCTTCCGGCTTGGGCTTTCTAGCACAGATACGCAGTATTTT. The rearrangement joins TRBV5-1 to TRBJ2-3, with unresolved D. This CDR3 comprises 17 residues. Trimming removed 2 bases at V and 0 bases at J, with 16 bases between. Per germline, CDR1 SGHRS and CDR2 YFSETQ.

The chain is built from TRBV2 and TRBJ2-1, with 8 bases lining up with TRBD2. Germline loops: CDR1 SNHLY, CDR2 FYNNEI. V lost 6 bases to trimming and J lost 9 bases; unmatched junction nucleotides: 13. This CDR3 contains 15 residues. DNA of the CDR3: TGTGCCAGCAGAAGACTAGCGCGCGGCCGTGGTGAGCAGTTCTTC. Encoded protein: CASRRLARGRGEQFF.

The chain uses TRBV19 and TRBJ2-3, with a possible D match to TRBD2 (6 bases). V was clipped by 8 bases and J by 5 bases, with 17 bases between them. Looked up from germline, CDR1 is LNHDA and CDR2 is SQIVND (reference sequence). The CDR3 runs 14 residues. Written as DNA, the CDR3 is TGTGCCAGTGGAGCGGGCGAGCCTATAGATACGCAGTATTTT. It yields the protein CASGAGEPIDTQYF.

This clone was observed a single time. The rearrangement uses TRBV6-1 and TRBJ1-1; TRBD1 might be the D (5 bases). Germline V gene sequence: CDR1 MNHNS, CDR2 SASEGT. The germline V and J ends were trimmed by 8 bases and 0 bases, with 10 bases remaining between them. This CDR3 contains 13 residues. CDR3 residues: CASGGGMNTEAFF. The CDR3 DNA follows: TGTGCCAGCGGCGGGGGGATGAACACTGAAGCTTTCTTT.

This chain links TRBV11-3 with TRBJ1-2; D not resolved. The germline V gene has CDR1 SGHNT and CDR2 YENEEA. This CDR3 region has 13 residues. V gave up 1 base and J gave up 4 bases, with 7 bases separating them. CDR3 DNA sequence: TGTGCCAGCAGCTTAGGGGGAGGCTATGGCTACACCTTC. Translated, it gives CASSLGGGYGYTF.

V and J are TRBV6-4 and TRBJ1-5; maybe TRBD1 (6 bases). This CDR3 is 19 amino acids long. V lost 0 bases and J 0 bases, leaving 18 bases between the germline ends. The germline V gene encodes CDR1 MRHNA and CDR2 SNTAGT. The CDR3 spells CASSDSYPWTDYSNQPQHF. CDR3 DNA: TGTGCCAGCAGTGACTCCTACCCTTGGACAGACTATAGCAATCAGCCCCAGCATTTT.

This chain links TRBV29-1 with TRBJ1-2; D might be TRBD1 (5 bases). V lost 7 bases to trimming and J lost 4 bases, with 19 bases between them. Germline V CDR1 and CDR2: SQVTM, ANQGSEA. The CDR3 is 14 amino acids. The CDR3 reads CSADLQGQSYGYTF. Written as DNA, the CDR3 is TGCAGCGCCGACCTTCAGGGCCAATCCTATGGCTACACCTTC.

The chain employs TRBV14 and TRBJ1-1, with D tentatively TRBD1 (5 bases). V was cut by 6 bases and J by 0 bases, with 11 bases left in between. The CDR3 has 14 amino acids. Per germline, CDR1 SGHDN and CDR2 FVKESK. This CDR3 reads CASSPTVLNTEAFF. CDR3 DNA: TGTGCCAGCAGTCCGACAGTCTTGAACACTGAAGCTTTCTTT.